This record covers a single TCR beta chain. Sequenced by immunoSEQ multiplex PCR; TCRdb stores in-frame clones only, minus some. The table shows 250,000 to 300,000 clones, with 90% occurring only once. The sample is drawn from a study of cytomegalovirus exposure and HLA in healthy donors. Sequencing used PBMCs. This TCR was sampled from a woman in her late teens or twenties in good health and CMV-seronegative.

This CDR3 is CASSVGGRGNTGELFF. The DNA of the CDR3 is TGTGCCAGCAGCGTAGGTGGACGGGGAAACACCGGGGAGCTGTTTTTT. The V and J genes are TRBV9 and TRBJ2-2; the D gene is possibly TRBD2 (5 bases). Per the germline V gene, CDR1 is SGDLS and CDR2 is YYNGEE. There are 16 residues in the CDR3. Trimming pared 0 bases from V and 2 bases from J, leaving 11 bases between.